This entry is about one T cell receptor (beta chain). Antigen unknown. The CDR3 length is 12 residues. Germline CDR1 SQVTM, CDR2 ANQGSEA. With 3 bases clipped from V and 10 bases from J, the junction kept 6 bases outside the gene matches. The record originates from a study of cytomegalovirus exposure and HLA in healthy donors. Study observations and caveats: Beyond CMV serostatus, there was no information to go on about immune exposure. The study recorded 150 to 200 TCR beta chains that were cytomegalovirus-associated. Association with HLA alleles at 0.05 false discovery rate was found for roughly 17,000 TCR beta sequences in a later analysis.

PCR amplification relied on 60 Vbeta primers (plus 13 Jbeta primers). Sequenced by immunoSEQ multiplex PCR; TCRdb stores in-frame clones only, minus some. Among under 150,000 clones listed, 65% to 85% were seen once. Sequencing was done on a sample of PBMCs. The chain combines TRBV29-1 with TRBJ2-1, with 7 bases aligning to TRBD1. The source is a male donor in good health and CMV-seronegative. CDR3: CSVDEGTDEQFF. In DNA, the CDR3 is TGCAGCGTTGACGAGGGGACAGACGAGCAGTTCTTC.